This T cell receptor beta chain was documented in a study of cytomegalovirus exposure and HLA in healthy donors. Whole-study context: Genotyping of 430 or so donors showed that 65% to 90% belonged to the Caucasian-associated ancestry cluster. Study-wide points: Reportedly, a later analysis found an Asian-associated ancestry cluster had fewer N-insertions than the roughly 630-donor mean.

Note on this clone: Its antigen is not identified.

V lost 1 base and J lost 1; bases outside the gene matches: 1. The CDR3 is 16 residues long. Per germline, CDR1 SNHLY and CDR2 FYNNEI. This PCR relied on a set of 60 Vbeta primers and 13 Jbeta primers. Sequenced by immunoSEQ multiplex PCR; TCRdb stores in-frame clones only, minus some. The sample consists of fewer than 250,000 clones, roughly 79% of them appearing once. The rearrangement links TRBV2 to TRBJ1-5; TRBD1 agrees at 10 bases. The TCR comes from a male donor in good health and CMV-seronegative. Sequencing input: PBMCs. The CDR3 loop reads CASSEGTGGSNQPQHF. Here the CDR3 DNA reads TGTGCCAGCAGTGAAGGGACAGGGGGAAGCAATCAGCCCCAGCATTTT.